Listed below are T cell receptor beta chains from one sample, sequenced in a study of blood T cell repertoires in COVID-19. Profiling relied on immunoSEQ multiplex PCR, and the TCRdb table lists in-frame clones only, not all of them. The profile shows roughly 180,000 clones, more than 65% of them singletons. The specimen sequenced was peripheral blood. The origin of the receptors is a woman of 80 years or more with active or convalescent COVID-19. Both conserved end residues are part of each CDR3. A D gene is named only where the DNA matches it firmly. Rows may omit the clone size; those that give it use once, few, many or a size class.

- TRBJ1-2 TRBV6-5 TRBD1 CASSKGGQSYGYTF TGTGCCAGCAGTAAGGGGGGACAGAGCTATGGCTACACCTTC
once TRBJ1-2 TRBV28 - CASSQRPWGPYGYTF TGTGCCAGCAGCCAAAGGCCTTGGGGGCCCTATGGCTACACCTTC
few TRBJ2-2 TRBV27 TRBD2 CASSLQGRDTGELFF TGTGCCAGCAGTTTACAAGGGAGGGACACCGGGGAGCTGTTTTTT
few TRBJ1-2 TRBV5-1 TRBD1 CASSLADRGYGYTF TGCGCCAGCAGCTTGGCGGACAGGGGGTATGGCTACACCTTC
- TRBJ2-7 TRBV19 - CASSIGGAFEQYF TGTGCCAGTAGTATTGGAGGGGCCTTCGAGCAGTACTTC
- TRBJ1-2 TRBV19 - CASSYLLLSNYGYTF TGTGCCAGTAGTTACCTCCTACTGAGTAACTATGGCTACACCTTC
- TRBJ2-1 TRBV5-4 TRBD2 CASSLAGTSGDNEQFF TGTGCCAGCAGCTTAGCCGGGACTAGCGGAGACAATGAGCAGTTCTTC
- TRBJ1-5 TRBV19 TRBD1 CASSIRGQGRRNQPQHF TGTGCCAGTAGTATTCGCGGACAGGGGCGCAGAAATCAGCCCCAGCATTTT
- TRBJ1-1 TRBV5-1 - CASSFTQQGDTEAFF TGCGCCAGCAGCTTTACCCAACAGGGTGACACTGAAGCTTTCTTT
- TRBJ2-1 TRBV28 TRBD2 CASFRQRVAGGEQFF TGTGCCAGCTTCAGGCAGCGGGTAGCGGGTGGTGAGCAGTTCTTC
- TRBJ1-3 TRBV7-7 - CASSSSIRDKIYF TGTGCCAGCAGCTCCTCTATTCGGGACAAAATATATTTT
- TRBJ2-1 TRBV25-1 TRBD2 CASITSGRAEQFF TGTGCCAGCATAACTAGCGGGAGGGCGGAGCAGTTCTTC
- TRBJ2-2 TRBV4-1 TRBD1 CASSQLITGATGELFF TGCGCCAGCAGCCAACTAATTACAGGGGCCACCGGGGAGCTGTTTTTT
few TRBJ2-1 TRBV19 TRBD2 CASSIRTSGRLGEQFF TGTGCCAGTAGTATCCGGACTAGCGGACGATTGGGTGAGCAGTTCTTC
- TRBJ2-7 TRBV7-2 TRBD2 CASSLVGREDYEQYF TGTGCCAGCAGCTTAGTGGGGCGGGAGGACTACGAGCAGTACTTC
- TRBJ2-1 TRBV5-5 TRBD2 CASSSNGLADYNEQFF TGTGCCAGCAGCTCCAATGGACTAGCGGATTACAATGAGCAGTTCTTC
- TRBJ1-6 TRBV18 - CASSPPTEDSPLHF TGTGCCAGCTCACCACCGACAGAAGATTCACCCCTCCACTTT
few TRBJ2-7 TRBV7-3 - CASSLPPRRVISYEQYF TGTGCCAGCAGCTTACCTCCCAGGCGGGTGATTTCCTACGAGCAGTACTTC
- TRBJ1-3 TRBV2 - CASSVIGGIGNTIYF TGTGCCAGCAGTGTTATAGGGGGAATTGGAAACACCATATATTTT
- TRBJ2-5 TRBV28 - CASGGHWGDRETQYF TGTGCCAGCGGTGGTCATTGGGGCGATCGGGAGACCCAGTACTTC
- TRBJ2-7 TRBV29-1 TRBD1 CSADGTGGDEQYF TGCAGCGCCGACGGGACAGGGGGCGACGAGCAGTACTTC
- TRBJ2-1 TRBV6-1 - CASSEAPVGGEQFF TGTGCCAGCAGTGAAGCACCCGTGGGAGGTGAGCAGTTCTTC
few TRBJ1-2 TRBV2 TRBD1 CASSTSSTGVRIYGYTF TGTGCCAGCAGTACTAGTAGTACAGGGGTGAGAATCTATGGCTACACCTTC
few TRBJ1-3 TRBV5-4 - CASSPEQGRTGNTIYF TGTGCCAGCAGCCCGGAACAGGGAAGAACTGGAAACACCATATATTTT
- TRBJ2-2 TRBV5-1 - CASSRDGSGNTGELFF TGCGCCAGCAGCCGGGATGGTAGCGGAAACACCGGGGAGCTGTTTTTT
- TRBJ1-1 TRBV19 TRBD1 CASSPRTGGATEAFF TGTGCCAGTAGTCCCCGGACAGGGGGCGCCACTGAAGCTTTCTTT
- TRBJ1-4 TRBV11-2 - CASSLEGGRSEKLFF TGTGCCAGCAGCTTAGAGGGAGGGCGGAGTGAAAAACTGTTTTTT
- TRBJ1-2 TRBV3-1/TRBV3-2 - CASSQDVNSNYGYTF TGTGCCAGCAGCCAAGATGTTAACTCTAACTATGGCTACACCTTC
- TRBJ2-3 TRBV6-1 - CASSEEGLNTDTQYF TGTGCCAGCAGTGAGGAGGGGCTCAACACAGATACGCAGTATTTT
- TRBJ2-5 TRBV3-1/TRBV3-2 - CASSRQEPPETQYF TGTGCCAGCAGCCGACAGGAACCACCCGAGACCCAGTACTTC
- TRBJ1-1 TRBV9 TRBD1 CASSVEAGGVTEAFF TGTGCCAGCAGCGTAGAGGCAGGGGGCGTCACTGAAGCTTTCTTT
- TRBJ1-1 TRBV28 TRBD1 CASNQQGTKNTEAFF TGTGCCAGCAATCAACAGGGGACAAAGAACACTGAAGCTTTCTTT
- TRBJ1-1 TRBV30 - CAWIQRGEAFF TGTGCCTGGATCCAAAGAGGTGAAGCTTTCTTT
- TRBJ1-4 TRBV2 - CASSVGGVYEKLFF TGTGCCAGCAGTGTGGGGGGGGTTTATGAAAAACTGTTTTTT
- TRBJ1-5 TRBV6-5 - CASRTGTASNQPQHF TGTGCCAGCAGAACCGGGACTGCTAGCAATCAGCCCCAGCATTTT
- TRBJ1-3 TRBV5-1 TRBD1 CASSSTGGEVGNTIYF TGCGCCAGCAGCTCGACAGGGGGCGAAGTTGGAAACACCATATATTTT
few TRBJ1-4 TRBV29-1 TRBD1 CSVLPGQGYEKLFF TGCAGCGTTCTTCCGGGACAGGGCTATGAAAAACTGTTTTTT
- TRBJ1-4 TRBV7-9 - CASSPGQSFNEKLFF TGTGCCAGCAGCCCCGGACAGTCCTTTAATGAAAAACTGTTTTTT
- TRBJ2-3 TRBV14 - CASSHALGLGVDTQYF TGTGCCAGCAGCCACGCCTTGGGACTGGGGGTTGATACGCAGTATTTT
- TRBJ2-5 TRBV3-1/TRBV3-2 - CASSQEEQETQYF TGTGCCAGCAGCCAAGAGGAGCAAGAGACCCAGTACTTC
once TRBJ2-3 TRBV3-1/TRBV3-2 - CASSPITDTQYF TGTGCCAGCAGCCCAATCACAGATACGCAGTATTTT
- TRBJ2-7 TRBV30 TRBD2 CAWSPSLAGGPLYEQYF TGTGCCTGGAGTCCTTCTCTAGCGGGAGGACCGCTTTACGAGCAGTACTTC
- TRBJ1-2 TRBV30 - CAWSVPSRWFDYGYTF TGTGCCTGGAGTGTACCTTCACGGTGGTTCGACTATGGCTACACCTTC
few TRBJ1-2 TRBV30 TRBD1 CAWRDRGRVNGYTF TGTGCCTGGAGGGACAGGGGGCGCGTGAATGGCTACACCTTC
- TRBJ2-3 TRBV12-3/TRBV12-4 - CASSFSADTQYF TGTGCCAGCAGTTTTTCTGCAGATACGCAGTATTTT
- TRBJ1-2 TRBV5-1 TRBD1 CASNQGTGEGYTF TGCGCCAGCAACCAAGGGACAGGGGAAGGCTACACCTTC
- TRBJ2-1 TRBV5-1 - CASSRTDTQGEQFF TGCGCCAGCAGCCGAACGGACACCCAGGGTGAGCAGTTCTTC
- TRBJ2-5 TRBV18 TRBD1 CASSRGQGAQETQYF TGTGCCAGCTCACGAGGACAGGGGGCTCAAGAGACCCAGTACTTC
once TRBJ1-5 TRBV19 - CASSIVPGLRNQPQHF TGTGCCAGTAGTATAGTTCCAGGGTTGAGAAATCAGCCCCAGCATTTT
- TRBJ2-5 TRBV29-1 - CSARTSDGETQYF TGCAGCGCTAGGACATCCGATGGGGAGACCCAGTACTTC
once TRBJ2-3 TRBV5-4 - CASSLAGTLVRADTQYF TGTGCCAGCAGCTTGGCGGGGACTCTCGTACGGGCAGATACGCAGTATTTT
- TRBJ2-3 TRBV7-9 - CASSLGARGVRGDTQYF TGTGCCAGCAGCTTAGGTGCGAGAGGGGTGAGGGGGGATACGCAGTATTTT
- TRBJ1-6 TRBV14 TRBD1 CASSRRVQGFGSPLHF TGTGCCAGCAGCCGAAGAGTACAGGGGTTTGGCTCACCCCTCCACTTT